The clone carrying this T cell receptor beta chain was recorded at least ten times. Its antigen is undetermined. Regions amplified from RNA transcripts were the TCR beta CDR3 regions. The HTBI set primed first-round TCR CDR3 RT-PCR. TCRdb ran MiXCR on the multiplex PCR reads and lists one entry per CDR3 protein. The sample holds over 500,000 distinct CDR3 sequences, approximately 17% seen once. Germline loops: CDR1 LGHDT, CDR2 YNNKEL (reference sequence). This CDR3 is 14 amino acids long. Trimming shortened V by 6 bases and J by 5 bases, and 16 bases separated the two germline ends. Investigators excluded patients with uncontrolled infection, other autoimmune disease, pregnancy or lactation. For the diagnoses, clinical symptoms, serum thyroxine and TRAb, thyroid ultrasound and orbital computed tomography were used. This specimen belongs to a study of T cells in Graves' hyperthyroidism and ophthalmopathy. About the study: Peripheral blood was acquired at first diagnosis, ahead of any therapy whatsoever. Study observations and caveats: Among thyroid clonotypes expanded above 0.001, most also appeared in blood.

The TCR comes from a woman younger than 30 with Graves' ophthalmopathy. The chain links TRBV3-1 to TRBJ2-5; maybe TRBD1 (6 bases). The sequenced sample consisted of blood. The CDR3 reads CASSRDTLGETQYF. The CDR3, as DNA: TGTGCCAGCAGTCGGGACACCTTGGGGGAGACCCAGTACTTC.